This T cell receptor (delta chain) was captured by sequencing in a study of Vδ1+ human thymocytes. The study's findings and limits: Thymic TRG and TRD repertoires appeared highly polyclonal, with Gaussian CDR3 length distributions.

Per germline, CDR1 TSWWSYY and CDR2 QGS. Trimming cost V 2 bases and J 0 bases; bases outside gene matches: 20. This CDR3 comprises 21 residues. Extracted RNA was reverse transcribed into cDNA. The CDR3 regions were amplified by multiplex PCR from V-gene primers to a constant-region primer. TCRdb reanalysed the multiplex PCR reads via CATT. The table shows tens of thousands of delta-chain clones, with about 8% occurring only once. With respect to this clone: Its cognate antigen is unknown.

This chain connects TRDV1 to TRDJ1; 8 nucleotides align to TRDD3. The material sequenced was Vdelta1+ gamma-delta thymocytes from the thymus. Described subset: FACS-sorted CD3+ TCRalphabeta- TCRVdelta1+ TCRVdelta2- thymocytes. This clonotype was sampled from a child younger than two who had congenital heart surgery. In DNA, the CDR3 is TGTGCTCTTGGGGAAGGGGCACGGACCGATTCTATTGGGGGATACACCGATAAACTCATCTTT. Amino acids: CALGEGARTDSIGGYTDKLIF.